This T cell receptor (beta chain) originates from a study of technical replicates of blood from a handful of donors. Generated by immunoSEQ multiplex PCR, the TCRdb table keeps only in-frame clones and is missing some. The sample consists of roughly 80,000 clones, approximately 94% of them appearing once. Germline CDR1 SNHLY, CDR2 FYNNEI. The V and J ends lost 1 base and 4 bases respectively, with 7 bases between them. The CDR3 is 14 amino acids. The sample comprised T cells isolated from PBMCs. The chain recombines TRBV2 with TRBJ1-4; D unclear. This clonotype originated in a human donor in good health. CDR3 bases: TGTGCCAGCAGTGAAGTGCGAGTTAATGAAAAACTGTTTTTT. Amino acid sequence: CASSEVRVNEKLFF.